Detailed here is one T cell receptor (beta chain). The antigen remains unidentified. This sequence may be a read error, since a much larger clone differs from it by one base. The diagnoses drew upon clinical symptoms, serum thyroxine and TRAb, thyroid ultrasound and orbital computed tomography. The source of the sample is a study of T cells in Graves' hyperthyroidism and ophthalmopathy. Findings of the study overall: Most expanded thyroid clonotypes above 0.001 also appeared in blood.

TCR beta CDR3 regions were amplified from RNA transcripts. An initial round of RT-PCR targeting the TCR CDR3 relied on the HTBI primer set. Using its own MiXCR run on the multiplex PCR reads, TCRdb lists one record per CDR3 protein. The sample has about 53,000 distinct CDR3 sequences; about 50% are singletons. Sequenced: blood. The receptor was derived from a woman aged 25 to 45 with Graves' ophthalmopathy.

The DNA of the CDR3 is TGTACCAGCAGTGCCGCTTTCGAGGGGCAGCCCCAGCATTTT. This encodes CTSSAAFEGQPQHF. The chain carries TRBV27 and TRBJ1-5; D possibly corresponds to TRBD1 (5 bases). The CDR3 has 14 amino acids. In germline, CDR1 is MNHEY, CDR2 SMNVEV (reference sequence).